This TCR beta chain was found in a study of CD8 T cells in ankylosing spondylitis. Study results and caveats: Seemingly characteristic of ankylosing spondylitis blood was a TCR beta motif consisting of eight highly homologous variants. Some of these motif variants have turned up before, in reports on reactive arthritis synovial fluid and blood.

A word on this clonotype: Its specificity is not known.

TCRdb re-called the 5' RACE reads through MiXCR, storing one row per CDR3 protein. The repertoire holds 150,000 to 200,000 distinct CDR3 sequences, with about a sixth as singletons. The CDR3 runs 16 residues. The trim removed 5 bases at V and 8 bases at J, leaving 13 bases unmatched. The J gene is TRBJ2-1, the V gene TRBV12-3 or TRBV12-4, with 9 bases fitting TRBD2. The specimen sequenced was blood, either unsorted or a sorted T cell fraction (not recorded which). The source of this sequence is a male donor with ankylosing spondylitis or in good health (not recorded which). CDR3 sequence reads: CASSPAVAGAADEQFF. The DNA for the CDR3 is TGTGCCAGCAGTCCAGCGGTAGCGGGAGCGGCTGATGAGCAGTTCTTC.